The 5 T cell receptor beta chains below all came from one sample that was sequenced in a study of shared clonotypes between healthy human individuals. Data came from immunoSEQ multiplex PCR; TCRdb stores just in-frame clones and leaves some out. The sample contains approximately 2,000,000 clones, approximately 90% of which appear only once. The sequenced sample was naive CD4+ T cells from PBMCs. The subset denotes: CD45RA+ positively selected. The receptors come from a man aged 18 to 35 in good health. Some clones in this sample may be carry-over from other donors' samples.

The rearrangement uses TRBV9 and TRBJ1-3, with a weak D call TRBD1 (6 bases). V shed 3 bases and J shed 2 bases, with 9 bases lying between them. The CDR3 covers 14 residues. CDR1 SGDLS and CDR2 YYNGEE come from the germline V gene. The CDR3 reads CASSDGTTGNTIYF. The CDR3 DNA follows: TGTGCCAGCAGCGACGGGACAACTGGAAACACCATATATTTT.

The chain carries TRBV5-1 and TRBJ1-3; D gene uncertain. Trimming took off 1 base at V and 0 bases at J, with 11 bases between the two ends. There are 16 residues in the CDR3. Germline CDR1 and CDR2: SGHRS and YFSETQ. The CDR3: CASSLTPQNSGNTIYF. The CDR3 region has the DNA TGCGCCAGCAGCTTGACCCCACAGAACTCTGGAAACACCATATATTTT.

The chain is built from TRBV9 and TRBJ2-2; 8 bases align to TRBD1. CDR1 and CDR2 from the germline V gene are SGDLS and YYNGEE. This CDR3 has 17 residues. The V and J ends lost 0 bases and 4 bases, in that order; junction bases with no gene match: 8. The CDR3 loop reads CASSVAPPGGGTGELFF. In nucleotides, the CDR3 is TGTGCCAGCAGCGTAGCCCCCCCAGGGGGCGGCACCGGGGAGCTGTTTTTT.

CDR3 nucleotide sequence: TGTGCCAGCAGCTTAACGTGGAGGTCTGAAAAACTGTTTTTT. Protein: CASSLTWRSEKLFF. The chain uses TRBV7-6 and TRBJ1-4, with unresolved D. Germline CDR1 and CDR2: SGHVS and FNYEAQ. The CDR3 is made up of 14 amino acids. The germline V and J ends were trimmed by 2 bases and 7 bases, with 11 bases remaining between them.

This clone was picked up a small number of times. This rearrangement joins TRBV7-9 to TRBJ1-5, with a tentative D call TRBD1 (6 bases). Germline assignment: CDR1 SEHNR and CDR2 FQNEAQ (reference sequence). The CDR3 covers 15 residues. V was pared by 6 bases and J by 0 bases, with 12 bases between. The CDR3 sequence is CASSPDSPSNQPQHF. In DNA form, the CDR3 reads TGTGCCAGCAGTCCGGACAGTCCTAGCAATCAGCCCCAGCATTTT.